This TCR delta chain was sequenced for a study of Vδ1+ human thymocytes. Study-level points and caveats: In the thymus, TRG and TRD repertoires looked highly polyclonal with Gaussian CDR3 lengths.

CDR1 is TSWWSYY and CDR2 is QGS in the germline V gene. This CDR3 has 23 amino acids. V gave up 2 bases and J gave up 0 bases, with 34 bases separating them. A few counts support this clone. The antigen remains unidentified. Sequences come from RNA converted to cDNA by reverse transcription. Multiplex PCR used pooled V-gene forward primers and a constant-region reverse primer to amplify CDR3s. TCRdb reanalysed the multiplex PCR reads via CATT. The profile shows 45,000 to 60,000 delta-chain clones, roughly 15% of them singletons. This sequence was found in a boy younger than two who had congenital heart surgery. The chain has TRDV1 and TRDJ1; TRDD3 might be the D (6 bases). Specimen: Vdelta1+ gamma-delta thymocytes from the thymus. Specified subset: FACS-sorted CD3+ TCRalphabeta- TCRVdelta1+ TCRVdelta2- thymocytes. CDR3 DNA: TGTGCTCTTGGGGAAACCTTAACACCAAACTCTCAGTACTGGGCCTCCGACACCGATAAACTCATCTTT. Its protein product is CALGETLTPNSQYWASDTDKLIF.